Listed below are T cell receptor beta chains from one sample, sequenced in a study of cytotoxic CD8 clonotypes in ibrutinib-treated CLL. Data came from immunoSEQ multiplex PCR; TCRdb stores just in-frame clones and leaves some out. The repertoire consists of over 95,000 clones, with approximately 56% occurring once and the leading ten covering 37%. This sample comprised PBMCs, obtained after 24 months of ibrutinib treatment. These receptors came from a human donor with chronic lymphocytic leukemia. Each CDR3 is given with its conserved first and last residue. A D gene is named only where the DNA matches it firmly. A row's size may be missing; if present it is once, few, many or a size class.

V: TRBV9
length: 15
D: TRBD1
J: TRBJ1-2
size: few
CDR3: CASSVGDRGVYGYTF
DNA: TGTGCCAGCAGCGTAGGCGACAGGGGGGTATACGGCTACACCTTC

V: TRBV19
length: 14
D: NA
J: TRBJ1-5
size: NA
CDR3: CASRGAVSNQPQHF
DNA: TGTGCCAGTAGGGGGGCGGTGAGCAATCAGCCCCAGCATTTT

V: TRBV5-6
length: 15
D: NA
J: TRBJ1-5
size: NA
CDR3: CASSLGQVINQPQHF
DNA: TGTGCCAGCAGCTTGGGACAGGTGATCAATCAGCCCCAGCATTTT

V: TRBV5-4
length: 15
D: NA
J: TRBJ2-4
size: NA
CDR3: CASSPDTLAKNIQYF
DNA: TGTGCCAGCAGCCCCGACACTTTAGCCAAAAACATTCAGTACTTC

V: TRBV29-1
length: 13
D: TRBD1
J: TRBJ2-5
size: few
CDR3: CSGGQMRQETQYF
DNA: TGCAGCGGGGGACAGATGAGACAAGAGACCCAGTACTTC

V: TRBV2
length: 11
D: NA
J: TRBJ2-3
size: NA
CDR3: CASIQGGTQYF
DNA: TGTGCCAGCATACAGGGCGGTACGCAGTATTTT

V: TRBV9
length: 16
D: TRBD1
J: TRBJ2-2
size: NA
CDR3: CASSPTGTGVTGELFF
DNA: TGTGCCAGCAGTCCCACGGGGACAGGGGTCACCGGGGAGCTGTTTTTT

V: TRBV29-1
length: 12
D: NA
J: TRBJ1-1
size: NA
CDR3: CSVGQFNTEAFF
DNA: TGCAGCGTTGGACAGTTTAACACTGAAGCTTTCTTT

V: TRBV6-6
length: 14
D: TRBD1
J: TRBJ2-7
size: few
CDR3: CASSPRDRVVEQYF
DNA: TGTGCCAGCAGTCCACGCGACAGGGTAGTCGAGCAGTACTTC

V: TRBV11-2
length: 16
D: TRBD1
J: TRBJ1-4
size: NA
CDR3: CASSLNTEGTVEKLFF
DNA: TGTGCCAGCAGCTTAAATACCGAGGGGACAGTTGAAAAACTGTTTTTT

V: TRBV28
length: 13
D: NA
J: TRBJ1-5
size: NA
CDR3: CASDPGSNQPQHF
DNA: TGTGCCTCCGATCCCGGTAGCAATCAGCCCCAGCATTTT

V: TRBV27
length: 15
D: TRBD1
J: TRBJ2-1
size: NA
CDR3: CASSLEGQAYNEQFF
DNA: TGTGCCAGCAGTTTAGAGGGACAGGCCTACAATGAGCAGTTCTTC

V: TRBV14
length: 16
D: TRBD2
J: TRBJ2-3
size: NA
CDR3: CASSQVSGGLTDTQYF
DNA: TGTGCCAGCAGCCAAGTTAGCGGGGGACTCACAGATACGCAGTATTTT

V: TRBV5-6
length: 16
D: NA
J: TRBJ2-1
size: NA
CDR3: CASSYSVGQGYNEQFF
DNA: TGTGCCAGCAGCTACTCGGTGGGGCAGGGGTACAATGAGCAGTTCTTC

V: TRBV15
length: 15
D: TRBD1
J: TRBJ2-5
size: few
CDR3: CATSRSTGTGETQYF
DNA: TGTGCCACCAGCCGATCGACAGGGACGGGGGAGACCCAGTACTTC

V: TRBV28
length: 14
D: NA
J: TRBJ2-6
size: once
CDR3: CASRGHSGANVLTF
DNA: TGTGCCAGCAGGGGACACTCTGGGGCCAACGTCCTGACTTTC

V: TRBV5-4
length: 14
D: TRBD1
J: TRBJ1-2
size: NA
CDR3: CASSPGGTGYGYTF
DNA: TGTGCCAGCAGCCCAGGGGGGACGGGCTATGGCTACACCTTC

V: TRBV14
length: 15
D: NA
J: TRBJ2-5
size: few
CDR3: CASSQTGVGVETQYF
DNA: TGTGCCAGCAGCCAGACGGGGGTGGGTGTAGAGACCCAGTACTTC

V: TRBV2
length: 11
D: NA
J: TRBJ1-6
size: NA
CDR3: CASSDTVPLHF
DNA: TGTGCCAGCAGTGATACTGTACCCCTCCACTTT

V: TRBV11-3
length: 12
D: NA
J: TRBJ2-7
size: NA
CDR3: CASRDSSYEQYF
DNA: TGTGCCAGCAGGGACAGCTCCTACGAGCAGTACTTC

V: TRBV19
length: 12
D: NA
J: TRBJ2-1
size: NA
CDR3: CASRDRGNEQFF
DNA: TGTGCCAGCCGTGATCGAGGCAATGAGCAGTTCTTC

V: TRBV14
length: 15
D: NA
J: TRBJ1-1
size: NA
CDR3: CASSRKRRDNTEAFF
DNA: TGTGCCAGCAGCCGTAAGCGACGAGACAACACTGAAGCTTTCTTT

V: TRBV19
length: 15
D: NA
J: TRBJ2-4
size: NA
CDR3: CASRDVGGPKNIQYF
DNA: TGTGCCAGTCGCGACGTGGGTGGACCCAAAAACATTCAGTACTTC

V: TRBV6-5
length: 15
D: NA
J: TRBJ2-3
size: few
CDR3: CASSGGVVGSDTQYF
DNA: TGTGCCAGCAGCGGAGGGGTGGTGGGCTCCGATACGCAGTATTTT

V: TRBV18
length: 13
D: NA
J: TRBJ1-5
size: few
CDR3: CASSRDSNQPQHF
DNA: TGTGCCAGCTCACGGGATAGCAATCAGCCCCAGCATTTT

V: TRBV5-6
length: 14
D: NA
J: TRBJ2-7
size: many
CDR3: CASSLLENPYEQYF
DNA: TGTGCCAGCAGCTTGTTAGAGAATCCCTACGAGCAGTACTTC

V: TRBV25-1
length: 13
D: NA
J: TRBJ2-6
size: NA
CDR3: CASSDPGANVLTF
DNA: TGTGCCAGCAGTGATCCTGGGGCCAACGTCCTGACTTTC

V: TRBV5-1
length: 13
D: NA
J: TRBJ2-5
size: few
CDR3: CASSRDLGETQYF
DNA: TGCGCCAGCAGCAGGGACTTGGGAGAGACCCAGTACTTC

V: TRBV16
length: 14
D: TRBD1
J: TRBJ2-5
size: NA
CDR3: CASSPGQGQETQYF
DNA: TGTGCCAGCAGCCCGGGACAGGGCCAAGAGACCCAGTACTTC

V: TRBV7-2
length: 10
D: NA
J: TRBJ2-2
size: NA
CDR3: CASSGGELFF
DNA: TGTGCCAGCTCGGGGGGGGAGCTGTTTTTT

V: TRBV29-1
length: 14
D: NA
J: TRBJ1-1
size: NA
CDR3: CSVRAWGSNTEAFF
DNA: TGCAGCGTCCGAGCATGGGGATCTAACACTGAAGCTTTCTTT

V: TRBV21-1
length: 15
D: NA
J: TRBJ1-6
size: NA
CDR3: CASSWRVSSNSPLHF
DNA: TGTGCCAGCAGCTGGAGGGTCAGTAGTAATTCACCCCTCCACTTT

V: TRBV11-3
length: 16
D: TRBD2
J: TRBJ2-1
size: few
CDR3: CASSSRLAGGLNEQFF
DNA: TGTGCCAGCAGCTCTCGACTAGCGGGGGGGCTGAATGAGCAGTTCTTC

V: TRBV5-1
length: 13
D: NA
J: TRBJ1-2
size: NA
CDR3: CASSLEARYGYTF
DNA: TGCGCCAGCAGCTTGGAGGCCCGGTATGGCTACACCTTC

V: TRBV19
length: 14
D: NA
J: TRBJ1-5
size: NA
CDR3: CASGVDSRYQPQHF
DNA: TGTGCCAGTGGAGTGGACAGTCGGTATCAGCCCCAGCATTTT

V: TRBV2
length: 13
D: NA
J: TRBJ1-1
size: NA
CDR3: CASSEDGNTEAFF
DNA: TGTGCCAGCAGTGAAGACGGAAACACTGAAGCTTTCTTT

V: TRBV5-6
length: 13
D: TRBD1
J: TRBJ2-5
size: few
CDR3: CASSSDRGETQYF
DNA: TGTGCCAGCAGCAGCGACAGGGGAGAGACCCAGTACTTC

V: TRBV20-1
length: 10
D: NA
J: TRBJ2-5
size: few
CDR3: CSAVKETQYF
DNA: TGCAGTGCTGTTAAAGAGACCCAGTACTTC

V: TRBV29-1
length: 13
D: NA
J: TRBJ1-6
size: few
CDR3: CSVGGSNNSPLHF
DNA: TGCAGCGTTGGGGGGAGTAATAATTCACCCCTCCACTTT

V: TRBV7-2
length: 15
D: NA
J: TRBJ1-1
size: once
CDR3: CASSLGGRWDTEAFF
DNA: TGTGCCAGCAGCTTAGGGGGCCGGTGGGACACTGAAGCTTTCTTT

V: TRBV9
length: 17
D: TRBD1
J: TRBJ2-5
size: NA
CDR3: CASSVGEQGARPETQYF
DNA: TGTGCCAGCAGCGTAGGGGAACAGGGGGCGCGTCCAGAGACCCAGTACTTC

V: TRBV7-9
length: 12
D: NA
J: TRBJ1-1
size: NA
CDR3: CASSLSDTEAFF
DNA: TGTGCCAGCAGCTTAAGTGACACTGAAGCTTTCTTT

V: TRBV18
length: 14
D: TRBD1
J: TRBJ1-2
size: NA
CDR3: CASSPGTEMMGYTF
DNA: TGTGCCAGCTCACCCGGGACAGAGATGATGGGCTACACCTTC

V: TRBV5-6
length: 12
D: NA
J: TRBJ2-2
size: NA
CDR3: CASSLGPGELFF
DNA: TGTGCCAGCAGCTTGGGGCCGGGGGAGCTGTTTTTT

V: TRBV18
length: 13
D: NA
J: TRBJ1-1
size: NA
CDR3: CASSPPGQPLAFF
DNA: TGTGCCAGCTCACCACCTGGCCAGCCATTAGCTTTCTTT

V: TRBV6-1
length: 15
D: TRBD1
J: TRBJ1-4
size: few
CDR3: CASSDHRGQGEKLFF
DNA: TGTGCCAGCAGTGACCACAGGGGGCAAGGTGAAAAACTGTTTTTT

V: TRBV7-9
length: 16
D: NA
J: TRBJ2-3
size: NA
CDR3: CASSLALPRQTDTQYF
DNA: TGTGCCAGCAGCTTAGCTCTCCCTAGACAGACAGATACGCAGTATTTT

V: TRBV5-1
length: 21
D: NA
J: TRBJ2-6
size: NA
CDR3: CASSSPLTPSDGFSGANVLTF
DNA: TGCGCCAGCAGCTCCCCTCTCACCCCCTCAGACGGATTCTCTGGGGCCAACGTCCTGACTTTC

V: TRBV5-5
length: 15
D: TRBD1
J: TRBJ1-1
size: NA
CDR3: CASSLEGQASGEAFF
DNA: TGTGCCAGCAGCTTGGAGGGACAGGCATCGGGGGAGGCTTTCTTT